This T cell receptor beta chain originates from a study of a mutant IDH1 vaccine in newly diagnosed glioma. On the study more broadly: Visit V12 was scheduled at week 35 and visit V13 at week 47.

Remarks on this clone: Its antigen is not known.

The time point is: week 47, end of study. Each dose of the vaccine consisted of 300 ug of mutant IDH1 20-mer peptide, with topical imiquimod. The donors' diagnosis was new WHO grade 3 or 4 astrocytoma that was IDH1-mutant and ATRX-lost. Only in-frame clones appear in the TCRdb table, and some are missing; sequencing was by immunoSEQ multiplex PCR. Of more than 50,000 clones in the sample, approximately 64% were seen once. Germline V gene lookup returns CDR1 MGHRA and CDR2 YSYEKL. CDR3 size: 15 residues. Germline trimming cut 4 bases from V and 6 bases from J; bases unmatched to any gene: 8. This chain links TRBV4-1 with TRBJ2-1, with 8 bases identical to TRBD2. The sequencing here drew on peripheral blood mononuclear cells (PBMCs), taken from a glioma patient whose treatment included an IDH1 peptide vaccine. This sequence originates from a middle-aged man with glioma. Some clones in this sample may be carry-over from other donors' samples. This CDR3 is CASSLWPAGVNEQFF. CDR3 DNA: TGCGCCAGCAGCCTTTGGCCAGCGGGGGTCAATGAGCAGTTCTTC.